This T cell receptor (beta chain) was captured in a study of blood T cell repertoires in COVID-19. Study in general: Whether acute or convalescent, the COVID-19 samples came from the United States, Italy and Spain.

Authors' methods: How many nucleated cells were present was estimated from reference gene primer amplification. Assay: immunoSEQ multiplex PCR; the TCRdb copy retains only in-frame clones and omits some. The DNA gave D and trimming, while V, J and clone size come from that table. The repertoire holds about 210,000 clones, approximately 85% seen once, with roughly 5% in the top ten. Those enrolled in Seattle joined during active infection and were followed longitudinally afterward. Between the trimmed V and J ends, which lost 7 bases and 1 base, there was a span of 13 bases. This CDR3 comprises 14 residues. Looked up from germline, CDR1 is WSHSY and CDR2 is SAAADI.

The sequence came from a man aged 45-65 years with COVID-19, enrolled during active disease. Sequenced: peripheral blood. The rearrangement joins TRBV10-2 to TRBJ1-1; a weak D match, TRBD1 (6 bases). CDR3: CASILGQTNTEAFF. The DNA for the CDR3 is TGCGCCAGCATCCTTGGACAGACGAACACTGAAGCTTTCTTT.